The present T cell receptor (beta chain) was sequenced within a study of cytomegalovirus exposure and HLA in healthy donors. The CDR3 spans 13 residues. The V gene's germline CDR1 is SGHTA and CDR2 FQGNSA. The trim removed 2 bases at V and 8 bases at J, leaving 4 bases unmatched. Clones were read by immunoSEQ multiplex PCR, and TCRdb kept only the in-frame ones, dropping some. This sample has 150,000 or so clones, with just under 85% found just once. This TCR derives from a young man in good health and CMV-seropositive. The rearrangement joins TRBV7-2 to TRBJ1-1, with 8 bases matching TRBD1. Sequences were obtained from PBMCs. The CDR3: CASSLLTGEEAFF. CDR3 DNA: TGTGCCAGCAGCTTATTGACAGGGGAGGAAGCTTTCTTT.